This T cell receptor beta chain was profiled in a study of T cell responses to AZD1222 COVID-19 vaccine. Broader study findings: Unmutated regions of variants are reportedly targeted by nearly half of spike-specific TCRs. It should be noted that donors were predominantly white British and more often female, and clonal diversity was possibly underestimated. Samples come after the peak T cell response, not at day 14.

The CDR3 sequence is 14 residues long. V lost 4 bases and J lost 0, with 10 bases in between. Looked up from germline, CDR1 is SQVTM and CDR2 is ANQGSEA. TCRdb's copy holds only in-frame clones and misses some; the assay was immunoSEQ multiplex PCR. This sample has approximately 80,000 clones, with 90% found just once. As for this clone: Its antigen remains unknown.

The input for sequencing was peripheral blood, taken 28 days after the second AZD1222 dose. V gene TRBV29-1 combines with J gene TRBJ1-3, with a possible D match to TRBD1 (5 bases). The receptor's source is an adult who received the AZD1222 COVID-19 vaccine. The CDR3 coding sequence is TGCAGCGTTGCCGGGACCTCCTCTGGAAACACCATATATTTT. Protein sequence: CSVAGTSSGNTIYF.